This T cell receptor beta chain was found in a study of CD8+ T cells in alopecia areata. Overall study context: The study gave treated patients oral tofacitinib at 5 to 10 mg twice daily.

Punch biopsies of lesional scalp, plus peripheral blood, were taken from alopecia areata patients. cDNA prepared by RNA extraction and subsequent reverse transcription served as the template for sequencing. Data came from immunoSEQ multiplex PCR; TCRdb stores just in-frame clones and leaves some out. The sample records some 99,000 clones, under 45% being singletons. The CDR3 sequence is 13 residues long. Germline values: CDR1 SQVTM, CDR2 ANQGSEA. This clone turned up a few times. The junction differs from germline at one of its ends, possibly a read error. The chain carries TRBV29-1 and TRBJ2-5; 9 bases align to TRBD2. The clonotype originates from a human donor with alopecia areata. Material for sequencing was CD4+ T cells sorted from blood. CDR3 protein: CSVQGGGRAGMNF. The DNA of the CDR3 is TGCAGCGTCCAGGGTGGCGGGAGGGCCGGGATGAACTTC.